These 32 T cell receptor beta chains were all obtained from the same sample, sequenced in a study of shared clonotypes between healthy human individuals. Generated by immunoSEQ multiplex PCR, the TCRdb table keeps only in-frame clones and is missing some. The sample carries some 1.5 million clones, 95% to 99% recorded once. Sequencing was done on a sample of naive CD4+ T cells sorted from blood. Subset here: CD45RA+ positively selected. The receptors were gathered from a man aged 25 to 45 in good health.

The chain employs TRBV18 and TRBJ1-3, with 7 bases matching TRBD1. After removal of 3 bases from V and 3 bases from J, the junction contained 2 bases not matched to a gene. The CDR3 is 14 amino acids. Germline CDR1 KGHSH, CDR2 LQKENI. The CDR3 DNA reads TGTGCCAGCTCACCGGCAGGGGGTGGAAACACCATATATTTT. Translation: CASSPAGGGNTIYF.

The genes are TRBV6-4 and TRBJ2-1; 8 nucleotides line up with TRBD1. Trimming took 5 bases from V and 4 from J; bases not matched to a gene: 7. This CDR3 comprises 15 residues. Germline assignment: CDR1 MRHNA and CDR2 SNTAGT. CDR3 residues: CASSRNRDRYNEQFF. In DNA form, the CDR3 reads TGTGCCAGCAGTCGCAACCGGGACAGGTACAATGAGCAGTTCTTC.

The rearrangement links TRBV6-4 to TRBJ1-1; D perhaps matches TRBD1 (6 bases). Germline loops: CDR1 MRHNA, CDR2 SNTAGT. CDR3 length: 16 residues. Trimming removed 5 bases from V and 0 bases from J, with 16 bases in between. The CDR3 here is CASSMDSSPMNTEAFF. The CDR3 DNA reads TGTGCCAGCAGTATGGACAGTTCTCCGATGAACACTGAAGCTTTCTTT.

In nucleotides, the CDR3 is TGTGCCAGCTCACTTCTTAGGGTAGGACTAGGGTCCTACGAGCAGTACTTC. This gives the protein CASSLLRVGLGSYEQYF. V and J are TRBV18 and TRBJ2-7, with 7 bases matching TRBD2. The V gene end was trimmed by 4 bases and the J gene end by 1 base; junction bases not matched to a gene: 13. The CDR3 has 17 amino acids. CDR1 and CDR2 (germline): KGHSH, LQKENI.

The chain joins TRBV7-8 to TRBJ2-7; D may match TRBD1 or TRBD2 (5 bases each). The CDR3 loop spans 13 amino acids. Per germline, CDR1 SGHVS and CDR2 FQNEAQ. Trimming took off 5 bases at V and 2 bases at J, with 10 bases between the two ends. Here the CDR3 reads CASSRDVAYEQYF. CDR3 bases: TGTGCCAGCAGCCGGGACGTCGCCTACGAGCAGTACTTC. Drawing the rest from reference TRBV7-8 and TRBJ2-7, the complete variable domain is GAGVSQSPRYKVAKRGQDVALRCDPISGHVSLFWYQQALGQGPEFLTYFQNEAQLDKSGLPSDRFFAERPEGSVSTLKIQRTQQEDSAVYLCASSRDVAYEQYFGPGTRLTVT.

The chain couples TRBV6-1 to TRBJ2-7; TRBD2 might be the D (6 bases). Germline V lookup: CDR1 MNHNS, CDR2 SASEGT. Trimming cost V 2 bases and J 4 bases, with 18 bases left between them. The CDR3 length is 16 residues. This chain's CDR3 is CASSESGVLYFYEQYF. CDR3 DNA: TGTGCCAGCAGTGAATCGGGGGTGCTTTACTTTTACGAGCAGTACTTC.

This rearrangement joins TRBV7-9 to TRBJ2-5; D might be TRBD2 (5 bases). The V gene lost 3 bases and the J gene lost 1 base, with 12 bases spanning the gap. The CDR3 is 15 amino acids. Germline CDR1 is SEHNR and CDR2 is FQNEAQ (reference sequence). The CDR3 bases are TGTGCCAGCAGCTTGGGGAGTCATCGCCAAGAGACCCAGTACTTC. Translated, it gives CASSLGSHRQETQYF.

V and J are TRBV28 and TRBJ2-7; 9 nucleotides agree with TRBD1. Trimming at V came to 2 bases and at J to 5 bases, leaving 10 bases not matched to a gene. Germline values: CDR1 MDHEN, CDR2 SYDVKM. This CDR3 contains 16 residues. CDR3 bases: TGTGCCAGCAGTTTAAGGGTCGGGACAGGGATCGACGAGCAGTACTTC. This translates into CASSLRVGTGIDEQYF.

Of note for this clone: The sample contains more than one DNA sequence encoding this CDR3. V and J are TRBV5-1 and TRBJ1-3, with 7 bases lining up with TRBD1. The CDR3 consists of 15 residues. V lost 2 bases, J lost 0 bases, and 2 bases stayed unmatched. Germline CDR1 reads SGHRS; CDR2 reads YFSETQ. CDR3 sequence: CASSLAGGSGNTIYF. The DNA of the CDR3 is TGCGCCAGCAGCTTAGCAGGGGGCTCTGGAAACACCATATATTTT.

The V call is TRBV14, the J call TRBJ2-1, with 12 bases lining up with TRBD2. The CDR3 runs to 18 residues. Germline assignment: CDR1 SGHDN and CDR2 FVKESK. V lost 4 bases to trimming and J lost 7 bases; unmatched junction nucleotides: 14. This chain's CDR3 is CASSRRTSGISVGNEQFF. In nucleotides, the CDR3 is TGTGCCAGCAGCCGACGGACTAGCGGGATCTCGGTGGGGAATGAGCAGTTCTTC.

This rearrangement joins TRBV25-1 to TRBJ2-5, with 13 bases matching TRBD2. The CDR3 has 15 amino acids. CDR1 and CDR2 from the germline V gene are MGHDK and SYGVNS. Losses at the gene ends were 6 bases for V and 5 bases for J; bases not matched to a gene: 6. CDR3: CASSQGLAGMETQYF. For the CDR3, the DNA is TGTGCCAGCAGCCAGGGACTAGCGGGAATGGAGACCCAGTACTTC.

V and J are TRBV25-1 and TRBJ1-3, with TRBD1 as a possible D gene (5 bases). Germline CDR1 is MGHDK and CDR2 is SYGVNS. V lost 6 bases to trimming and J lost 4 bases, with 16 bases between them. The CDR3 spans 15 residues. The CDR3 here is CASRAPGVRGNTIYF. The CDR3 DNA reads as TGTGCCAGCAGAGCCCCGGGGGTCAGAGGAAACACCATATATTTT.

V is TRBV2 and J is TRBJ2-7; perhaps TRBD2 as D (6 bases). The CDR3 is 14 residues long. Trimming stripped 8 bases from V and 0 bases from J, with 14 bases between. Germline-derived CDR1 and CDR2 are SNHLY and FYNNEI. CDR3 region: CASGGAYSSYEQYF. CDR3 in DNA: TGTGCCAGCGGAGGGGCGTACAGCTCCTACGAGCAGTACTTC. The whole variable domain, remainder taken from reference TRBV2 and TRBJ2-7, is EPEVTQTPSHQVTQMGQEVILRCVPISNHLYFYWYRQILGQKVEFLVSFYNNEISEKSEIFDDQFSVERPDGSNFTLKIRSTKLEDSAMYFCASGGAYSSYEQYFGPGTRLTVT.

The gene calls are TRBV7-6 and TRBJ2-1; 13 nucleotides match TRBD2. With V trimmed by 5 bases and J by 2 bases, 9 bases remained unmatched. The CDR3 covers 18 residues. CDR1 is SGHVS and CDR2 is FNYEAQ in the germline V gene. CDR3 sequence: CASSPGTSGTWPYNEQFF. The CDR3, as DNA: TGTGCCAGCAGCCCCGGGACTAGCGGGACCTGGCCCTACAATGAGCAGTTCTTC.

This clone was detected only once. This chain uses TRBV28 with TRBJ1-2; D is ambiguous. Trimming pared 5 bases from V and 7 bases from J, leaving 11 bases between. The CDR3 length is 12 residues. Germline loops: CDR1 MDHEN, CDR2 SYDVKM. In nucleotides, the CDR3 is TGTGCCAGCAGTCGGACCCCCGGTGGCTACACCTTC. Translating gives CASSRTPGGYTF.

This rearrangement joins TRBV5-5 to TRBJ2-3; 11 bases are shared with TRBD2. V gave up 4 bases and J gave up 1 base; unmatched junction bases: 5. The CDR3 covers 16 residues. Per germline, CDR1 SGHKS and CDR2 YYEKEE (reference sequence). CDR3 loop: CASSKLAGAGTDTQYF. CDR3 DNA sequence: TGTGCCAGCAGCAAACTAGCGGGAGCCGGCACAGATACGCAGTATTTT.

This clone appeared once. Here the CDR3 DNA reads TGCAGCGTTCAATCCGGTCCGGAGACCCAGTACTTC. This translates into CSVQSGPETQYF. The chain recombines TRBV29-1 with TRBJ2-5; D remains ambiguous. The V end lost 5 bases, the J end lost 5 bases, and 12 bases lay between the germline ends. The germline CDR1 and CDR2 sequences are SQVTM and ANQGSEA. This CDR3 is 12 amino acids long.

V is TRBV19 and J is TRBJ2-7; 8 bases fit TRBD1. This CDR3 spans 15 amino acids. Germline CDR1 LNHDA, CDR2 SQIVND (reference sequence). The V segment lost 1 base and the J segment 1 base; nucleotides outside the gene matches: 3. The DNA of the CDR3 is TGTGCCAGTAGTATAGTAACAGGGGGTTCCTACGAGCAGTACTTC. Its protein product is CASSIVTGGSYEQYF.

V and J are TRBV4-1 and TRBJ1-1, with D possibly matching TRBD1 (6 bases). The V end was cut by 1 base, the J end by 5 bases, with 20 bases between. This CDR3 has 17 residues. Germline V gives CDR1 MGHRA, CDR2 YSYEKL. CDR3 residues: CASSQVRGGQGRTEAFF. The CDR3 DNA reads as TGCGCCAGCAGCCAAGTGAGGGGGGGTCAGGGACGGACTGAAGCTTTCTTT.

The rearrangement uses TRBV29-1 and TRBJ2-3; no firm D call. The CDR3 consists of 13 residues. CDR1 and CDR2 (germline): SQVTM, ANQGSEA. V shed 5 bases and J shed 2 bases, with 11 bases lying between them. CDR3 nucleotide sequence: TGCAGCGTTAAAGGCCGGGCCACAGATACGCAGTATTTT. Protein product: CSVKGRATDTQYF.

This chain joins TRBV7-2 and TRBJ2-5; TRBD2 matches at 9 bases. Germline CDR1 reads SGHTA; CDR2 reads FQGNSA. Trimming removed 1 base from V and 4 bases from J; junction bases left unmatched: 13. CDR3 length: 18 residues. The CDR3 spells CASSLGRSSGVGGETQYF. The DNA of the CDR3 is TGTGCCAGCAGCTTAGGAAGGTCTAGCGGGGTGGGAGGAGAGACCCAGTACTTC.

This sequence joins TRBV4-3 and TRBJ2-3; TRBD1 is a possible D gene (6 bases). The CDR3 length is 16 residues. CDR1 and CDR2 from the germline V gene are LGHNA and YSLEER. V lost 3 bases, J lost 2 bases, and 15 bases lay in between. The CDR3 loop is CASSHVLGAFTDTQYF. As DNA, the CDR3 is TGCGCCAGCAGCCATGTGTTGGGGGCCTTCACAGATACGCAGTATTTT.

The chain is built from TRBV6-5 and TRBJ1-5; a possible D gene is TRBD1 (6 bases). The CDR3 extends over 14 amino acids. The V gene's germline CDR1 is MNHEY and CDR2 SVGAGI. V gave up 8 bases and J gave up 7 bases, with 18 bases separating them. The chain's CDR3 is CASGRGGVIQPQHF. The CDR3 bases are TGTGCCAGCGGCAGGGGAGGAGTTATCCAGCCCCAGCATTTT.

The chain recombines TRBV29-1 with TRBJ2-5; tentatively, D is TRBD1 (6 bases). V was shortened by 6 bases and J by 5 bases, with 43 bases between the two germline ends. Germline V gene data show CDR1 as SQVTM and CDR2 as ANQGSEA. The CDR3 has 22 amino acids. CDR3 residues: CSVVGGSTAQRGAVLPVETQYF. The CDR3 nucleotides read TGCAGCGTGGTAGGGGGAAGTACAGCGCAAAGAGGGGCCGTGCTTCCCGTGGAGACCCAGTACTTC.

This rearrangement joins TRBV10-3 to TRBJ2-3; 7 bases match TRBD2. Trimming took 11 bases from V and 2 from J; bases not matched to a gene: 7. Per germline, CDR1 ENHRY and CDR2 SYGVKD. This CDR3 spans 13 amino acids. The CDR3 nucleotides read TGTGCCGCCCGGGGGGTGAACACAGATACGCAGTATTTT. Translating gives CAARGVNTDTQYF.

DNA for the CDR3: TGTGCCAGCAGTTCCCACAGGGGAAGGACCTACGAGCAGTACTTC. Its translation is CASSSHRGRTYEQYF. The chain is built from TRBV27 and TRBJ2-7, with 7 nucleotides matching TRBD1. In germline, CDR1 is MNHEY, CDR2 SMNVEV (reference sequence). CDR3 length: 15 amino acids. With 4 bases clipped from V and 2 bases from J, the junction kept 8 bases outside the gene matches.

The gene calls are TRBV5-1 and TRBJ2-7, with D possibly being TRBD2 (5 bases). The CDR3 totals 15 residues. V shed 2 bases and J shed 3 bases, with 15 bases lying between them. Germline V gene sequence: CDR1 SGHRS, CDR2 YFSETQ. CDR3 residues: CASSFEVPGGYEQYF. Here the CDR3 DNA reads TGCGCCAGCAGCTTTGAGGTCCCCGGAGGCTACGAGCAGTACTTC.

This chain uses TRBV6-1 with TRBJ1-5; D perhaps matches TRBD1 (6 bases). CDR1 is MNHNS, CDR2 SASEGT, per germline. CDR3 length: 16 residues. The V end was cut by 3 bases, the J end by 3 bases, with 15 bases between. The CDR3 sequence is CASSDTETGPNQPQHF. Written as DNA, the CDR3 is TGTGCCAGCAGTGACACAGAGACAGGCCCCAATCAGCCCCAGCATTTT.

The chain couples TRBV9 to TRBJ2-3; 10 bases line up with TRBD1. Trimming removed 0 bases from V and 6 bases from J; junction bases left unmatched: 7. Germline V lookup: CDR1 SGDLS, CDR2 YYNGEE. CDR3 length: 16 residues. CDR3 loop: CASSVVGQGLGDTQYF. CDR3 DNA sequence: TGTGCCAGCAGCGTAGTGGGACAGGGGCTGGGGGATACGCAGTATTTT.

V usage is TRBV4-1 and J usage is TRBJ2-7; TRBD2 agrees at 14 bases. The germline V gene encodes CDR1 MGHRA and CDR2 YSYEKL. V shed 1 base and J 7 bases; nucleotides not matched to a gene: 12. The CDR3 has 18 amino acids. The CDR3 here is CASSQVSRLAGGPGEQYF. DNA of the CDR3: TGCGCCAGCAGCCAAGTTTCTAGACTAGCGGGAGGGCCGGGGGAGCAGTACTTC.

Comment on this clone: Germline is not matched at one junction end, which may reflect a read error. V is TRBV30 and J is TRBJ1-2, with D possibly being TRBD1 (6 bases). The CDR3 loop spans 12 amino acids. CDR1 and CDR2 (germline): GTSNPN, SVGIG (reference sequence). As DNA, the CDR3 is TGTGCCTACCCCCGGGACATCTATAGCTACACCTTC. Amino acid sequence: CAYPRDIYSYTF.

V is TRBV5-4 and J is TRBJ2-7, with no clear D. V lost 0 bases to trimming and J lost 3 bases, with 10 bases between them. Germline V gene sequence: CDR1 SGHNT, CDR2 YYREEE (reference sequence). The CDR3 consists of 14 residues. CDR3 region: CASSLDSSLYEQYF. The CDR3, as DNA: TGTGCCAGCAGCTTGGACAGTAGCCTCTACGAGCAGTACTTC.